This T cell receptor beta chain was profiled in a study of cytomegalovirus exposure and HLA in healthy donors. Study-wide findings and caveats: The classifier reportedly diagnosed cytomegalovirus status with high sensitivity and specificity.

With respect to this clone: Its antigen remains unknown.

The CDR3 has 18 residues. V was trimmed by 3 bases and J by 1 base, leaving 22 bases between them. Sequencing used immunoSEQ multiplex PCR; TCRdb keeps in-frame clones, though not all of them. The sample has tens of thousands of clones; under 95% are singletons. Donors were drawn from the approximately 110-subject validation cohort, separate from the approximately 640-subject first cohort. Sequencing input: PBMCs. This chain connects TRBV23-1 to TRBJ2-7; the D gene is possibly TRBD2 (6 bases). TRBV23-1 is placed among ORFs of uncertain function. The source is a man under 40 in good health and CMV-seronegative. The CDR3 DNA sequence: TGCGCCAGCAGTCAGGTCGAGGGGCGGGACGTTCAATCCTACGAGCAGTACTTC. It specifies CASSQVEGRDVQSYEQYF.